The clone carrying this T cell receptor beta chain was detected only a few times. The CDR3 runs to 12 residues. Trimming took off 8 bases at V and 10 bases at J, with 17 bases between the two ends. CDR1 and CDR2 from the germline V gene are LGHDT and YNNKEL (reference sequence). Assay: immunoSEQ multiplex PCR; the TCRdb copy retains only in-frame clones and omits some. The sample records around 150,000 clones, about 88% being singletons. This record comes from a study of blood T cell repertoires in COVID-19. The chain joins TRBV3-1 (or the pseudogene TRBV3-2) to TRBJ1-2, with D tentatively TRBD1 (5 bases). This receptor was taken from an elderly woman with acute or convalescent COVID-19. The material sequenced was peripheral blood. CDR3 region: CASSRATTPYTF. The CDR3 coding sequence is TGTGCCAGCTCCAGGGCCACAACGCCCTACACCTTC.